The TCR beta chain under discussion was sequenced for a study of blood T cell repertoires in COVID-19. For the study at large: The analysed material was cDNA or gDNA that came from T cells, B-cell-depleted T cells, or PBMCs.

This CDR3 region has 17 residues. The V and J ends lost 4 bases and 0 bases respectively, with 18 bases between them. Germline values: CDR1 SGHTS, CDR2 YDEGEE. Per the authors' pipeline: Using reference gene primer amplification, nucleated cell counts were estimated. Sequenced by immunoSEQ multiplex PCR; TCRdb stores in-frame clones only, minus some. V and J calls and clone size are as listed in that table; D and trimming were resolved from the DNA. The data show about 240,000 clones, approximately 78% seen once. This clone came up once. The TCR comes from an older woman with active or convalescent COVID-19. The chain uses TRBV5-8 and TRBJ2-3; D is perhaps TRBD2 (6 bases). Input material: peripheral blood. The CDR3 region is CASSRALTRASTDTQYF. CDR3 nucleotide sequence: TGTGCCAGCAGCCGCGCCCTGACTAGGGCTAGCACAGATACGCAGTATTTT.